One sample yielded the 21 T cell receptor beta chains listed below, sequenced in a study of blood T cell repertoires in COVID-19. Sequenced by immunoSEQ multiplex PCR; TCRdb stores in-frame clones only, minus some. The sample lists roughly 200,000 clones, roughly 89% seen once, with around 2% in the top ten. Sequenced sample: PBMCs or T cells enriched from blood (not recorded which). These receptors all stem from a woman between 40 and 55 years old with acute COVID-19.

The chain has TRBV2 and TRBJ2-5, with 8 bases matching TRBD1. Germline V CDR1 and CDR2: SNHLY, FYNNEI. V gave up 4 bases and J gave up 7 bases; unmatched junction bases: 5. This CDR3 region has 13 residues. The CDR3 here is CASSGAQGGTQYF. The CDR3 region has the DNA TGTGCCAGCAGTGGAGCACAGGGGGGGACCCAGTACTTC.

This chain joins TRBV6-5 and TRBJ1-6, with 7 bases that match TRBD1. Germline CDR1 is MNHEY and CDR2 is SVGAGI. V lost 6 bases to trimming and J lost 9 bases; unmatched junction nucleotides: 11. The CDR3 totals 15 residues. The CDR3 sequence is CASSREQGSTSPLHF. CDR3 in DNA: TGTGCCAGCAGCCGAGAACAGGGGTCTACTTCACCCCTCCACTTT.

Remarks on this clone: One end of the junction varies from germline; a read error may be responsible. The CDR3, as DNA: TGTGCCAGCAGTACAGGGGAGGATACGCAGTATTTT. Protein product: CASSTGEDTQYF. V and J are TRBV19 and TRBJ2-3; 7 bases match TRBD1. The CDR3 runs to 12 residues. Germline CDR1 is LNHDA and CDR2 is SQIVND (reference sequence).

V and J are TRBV7-2 and TRBJ2-1; D is perhaps TRBD2 (5 bases). V lost 5 bases, J lost 8 bases, and 19 bases lay in between. This CDR3 contains 15 residues. Looked up from germline, CDR1 is SGHTA and CDR2 is FQGNSA. The CDR3 here is CASSQGSSLRDEQFF. CDR3 nucleotides: TGTGCCAGCAGCCAAGGATCTAGCCTCCGGGATGAGCAGTTCTTC.

The chain is built from TRBV6-1 and TRBJ2-2; 9 nucleotides match TRBD2. Germline CDR1 and CDR2: MNHNS and SASEGT. The CDR3 loop spans 16 amino acids. Trimming took 1 base from V and 3 from J; bases not matched to a gene: 3. The CDR3 here is CASSEVASGDTGELFF. CDR3 nucleotide sequence: TGTGCCAGCAGTGAAGTGGCTAGCGGGGACACCGGGGAGCTGTTTTTT.

The CDR3 bases are TGTGCCAGCAGCCTAGCGGGAGAGAGCACAGATACGCAGTATTTT. Encoded protein: CASSLAGESTDTQYF. This rearrangement joins TRBV5-4 to TRBJ2-3, with TRBD2 matching 10 bases. The CDR3 is 15 residues long. The germline CDR1 and CDR2 sequences are SGHNT and YYREEE (reference sequence). V dropped 4 bases and J dropped 0; count of bases not matched to a gene: 2. The full variable domain, its missing parts supplied by reference TRBV5-4 and TRBJ2-3, is ETGVTQSPTHLIKTRGQQVTLRCSSQSGHNTVSWYQQALGQGPQFIFQYYREEENGRGNFPPRFSGLQFPNYSSELNVNALELDDSALYLCASSLAGESTDTQYFGPGTRLTVL.

The genes are TRBV2 and TRBJ1-5; D ambiguous. The CDR3 is 14 amino acids. The V end was cut by 6 bases, the J end by 0 bases, with 9 bases between. The V gene's germline CDR1 is SNHLY and CDR2 FYNNEI. In DNA, the CDR3 is TGTGCCAGCAGCCTCACAGATAGCAATCAGCCCCAGCATTTT. Amino acids: CASSLTDSNQPQHF. Supplemented by reference TRBV2 and TRBJ1-5, the full variable domain reads EPEVTQTPSHQVTQMGQEVILRCVPISNHLYFYWYRQILGQKVEFLVSFYNNEISEKSEIFDDQFSVERPDGSNFTLKIRSTKLEDSAMYFCASSLTDSNQPQHFGDGTRLSIL.

This chain connects TRBV5-1 to TRBJ2-5; 8 nucleotides align to TRBD1. The CDR3 has 15 residues. The V gene end was trimmed by 0 bases and the J gene end by 5 bases; junction bases not matched to a gene: 6. The germline V gene encodes CDR1 SGHRS and CDR2 YFSETQ. In DNA form, the CDR3 reads TGCGCCAGCAGCTTGGAGGCAGGGGGCATGGAGACCCAGTACTTC. Encoded protein: CASSLEAGGMETQYF.

V is TRBV29-1 and J is TRBJ2-1; weak D call: TRBD2 (5 bases). CDR3 length: 13 residues. Germline V CDR1 and CDR2: SQVTM, ANQGSEA. V lost 4 bases and J 0 bases, leaving 7 bases between the germline ends. This CDR3 is CSVVGSSYNEQFF. The DNA for the CDR3 is TGCAGCGTTGTTGGGAGCTCCTACAATGAGCAGTTCTTC.

The chain recombines TRBV28 with TRBJ1-6; 7 bases map to TRBD1. Germline V gene lookup returns CDR1 MDHEN and CDR2 SYDVKM. CDR3 size: 15 residues. The V gene end was trimmed by 5 bases and the J gene end by 6 bases; junction bases not matched to a gene: 7. Written as DNA, the CDR3 is TGTGCCAGCAGTACTCGACAGGGAGGTAATTCACCCCTCCACTTT. Translation: CASSTRQGGNSPLHF.

This chain uses TRBV6-2 or TRBV6-3 with TRBJ2-5; no clear D gene. This CDR3 is 15 amino acids long. The germline gives CDR1 MNHEY, CDR2 SVGEGT. The V end lost 0 bases, the J end lost 5 bases, and 13 bases lay between the germline ends. Written as DNA, the CDR3 is TGTGCCAGCAGTTACTCATTAACAGTGGTGGAGACCCAGTACTTC. It is translated as CASSYSLTVVETQYF.

The rearrangement uses TRBV6-5 and TRBJ1-1; no definite D call. In germline, CDR1 is MNHEY, CDR2 SVGAGI. Trimming shortened V by 2 bases and J by 3 bases, and 13 bases separated the two germline ends. The CDR3 has 15 amino acids. The CDR3 protein is CASSYRGKSHTEAFF. As DNA, the CDR3 is TGTGCCAGCAGTTACCGAGGGAAATCGCACACTGAAGCTTTCTTT.

This chain uses TRBV30 with TRBJ1-3; 7 nucleotides agree with TRBD1. This CDR3 is 17 amino acids long. Looked up from germline, CDR1 is GTSNPN and CDR2 is SVGIG (reference sequence). V lost 2 bases to trimming and J lost 2 bases; unmatched junction nucleotides: 12. In nucleotides, the CDR3 is TGTGCCTGGAGTATTTACATGGGACAGTTTACTGGAAACACCATATATTTT. Its translation: CAWSIYMGQFTGNTIYF.

The CDR3 region is CASSYSAGFETQYF. The CDR3 nucleotides read TGTGCCAGCAGTTACTCTGCAGGGTTTGAGACCCAGTACTTC. The V call is TRBV6-5, the J call TRBJ2-5; TRBD1 is a possible D gene (5 bases). V lost 0 bases and J 5 bases, leaving 10 bases between the germline ends. The CDR3 has 14 residues. Germline assignment: CDR1 MNHEY and CDR2 SVGAGI.

This clone was counted once. The chain recombines TRBV10-3 with TRBJ1-2; 8 bases line up with TRBD1. CDR3 length: 15 amino acids. Germline CDR1 and CDR2: ENHRY and SYGVKD. With V trimmed by 1 base and J by 8 bases, 9 bases remained unmatched. The CDR3 DNA follows: TGTGCCATCAGTGAGTTCAAGACAGGGGCGGGCGGCTACACCTTC. Translation: CAISEFKTGAGGYTF.

The rearrangement uses TRBV19 and TRBJ2-1; 9 bases are shared with TRBD2. V lost 3 bases to trimming and J lost 0 bases; unmatched junction nucleotides: 3. The CDR3 loop spans 16 amino acids. CDR1 is LNHDA, CDR2 SQIVND, per germline (reference sequence). The CDR3 sequence: CASSMLAGPSYNEQFF. DNA for the CDR3: TGTGCCAGTAGTATGCTAGCGGGGCCCTCCTACAATGAGCAGTTCTTC.

The chain employs TRBV28 and TRBJ2-1; 11 bases are shared with TRBD1. Germline CDR1 MDHEN, CDR2 SYDVKM. The CDR3 covers 15 residues. The V segment lost 5 bases and the J segment 8 bases; nucleotides outside the gene matches: 8. The CDR3 region has the DNA TGTGCCAGCAGTCCCTGGACAGGGGGCACTGATGAGCAGTTCTTC. Protein sequence: CASSPWTGGTDEQFF.

The chain employs TRBV13 and TRBJ2-3; 8 bases fit TRBD2. V dropped 0 bases and J dropped 11; count of bases not matched to a gene: 1. The CDR3 loop spans 12 amino acids. Germline-derived CDR1 and CDR2 are PRHDT and FYEKMQ (reference sequence). CDR3 sequence: CASSLGLAGQYF. The CDR3 DNA is TGTGCCAGCAGCTTAGGCCTAGCGGGGCAGTATTTT.

This clone was counted only a few times. This CDR3 is CASSLLGAADLSHGYTF. In nucleotides, the CDR3 is TGTGCCAGCAGTTTGTTGGGGGCAGCCGACCTTTCCCATGGCTACACCTTC. This chain connects TRBV27 to TRBJ1-2; a weak D match, TRBD1 (6 bases). The CDR3 is made up of 17 amino acids. Trimming cost V 3 bases and J 6 bases, with 23 bases left between them. Germline CDR1 and CDR2: MNHEY and SMNVEV (reference sequence).

The genes are TRBV14 and TRBJ2-3; 7 nucleotides agree with TRBD2. The V and J ends lost 0 bases and 3 bases, in that order; junction bases with no gene match: 6. The CDR3 runs to 16 residues. In germline, CDR1 is SGHDN, CDR2 FVKESK. CDR3 sequence reads: CASSQDGRPMTDTQYF. The DNA for the CDR3 is TGTGCCAGCAGCCAAGACGGGAGGCCTATGACAGATACGCAGTATTTT. Supplemented by reference TRBV14 and TRBJ2-3, the full variable domain reads EAGVTQFPSHSVIEKGQTVTLRCDPISGHDNLYWYRRVMGKEIKFLLHFVKESKQDESGMPNNRFLAERTGGTYSTLKVQPAELEDSGVYFCASSQDGRPMTDTQYFGPGTRLTVL.

This rearrangement joins TRBV28 to TRBJ2-3, with 7 bases fitting TRBD2. This CDR3 is built from 14 residues. Germline CDR1 MDHEN, CDR2 SYDVKM. V shed 6 bases and J 4 bases; nucleotides not matched to a gene: 7. CDR3 loop: CASSQRGSSDTQYF. CDR3 sequence (DNA): TGTGCCAGCAGCCAGCGGGGAAGCTCAGATACGCAGTATTTT.